These T cell receptor beta chains were read from a single sample in a study of metastatic and nonmetastatic thyroid tumors. MiXCR reprocessed the PCR reads for TCRdb. The sample holds about 89,000 clones, roughly an eighth seen once. Material for sequencing was tumor tissue. These receptors all come from a female donor with papillary thyroid cancer or a benign thyroid nodule (not recorded which). Some clones in this sample may be carry-over from other donors' samples. Each CDR3 is given with its conserved first and last residue. The D gene is left open where the match is weak. Size values are once, few and many counts, or a class for expanded clones, and some rows have none.

>10|TRBV30|TRBJ2-5|many|-
CAGGRETQYF
TGTGCCGGTGGGCGGGAGACCCAGTACTTC
>16|TRBV10-3|TRBJ1-2|many|-
CAISLTSPGLNYGYTF
TGTGCCATCAGCCTTACTTCTCCGGGGCTGAACTATGGCTACACCTTC
>13|TRBV2|TRBJ1-1|many|-
CASKGPTGSEAFF
TGTGCCAGCAAGGGACCTACAGGGTCTGAAGCTTTCTTT
>15|TRBV20-1|TRBJ1-4|many|TRBD1
CSARAFGTGFEKLFF
TGCAGTGCTAGAGCTTTCGGGACAGGGTTTGAAAAACTGTTTTTT
>15|TRBV7-8|TRBJ2-7|-|TRBD2
CANSSIAGSSYEQYF
TGTGCCAACAGCTCAATAGCGGGGAGCTCCTACGAGCAGTACTTT
>13|TRBV20-1|TRBJ2-7|once|-
CSAGVGKTYEQYF
TGCAGTGCTGGAGTTGGGAAAACCTACGAGCAGTACTTC
>13|TRBV19|TRBJ1-2|-|-
CASMGQGFYFYTF
TGTGCCAGTATGGGCCAGGGATTCTATTTCTACACCTTC
>12|TRBV6-1|TRBJ1-2|many|-
CASRKGSYGYTF
TGTGCCAGCAGGAAAGGAAGTTATGGCTACACCTTC
>16|TRBV20-1|TRBJ2-3|many|TRBD1
CSARGGRDRAADTQYF
TGCAGTGCTAGAGGAGGGAGGGACAGGGCCGCGGATACGCAGTATTTT
>13|TRBV13|TRBJ2-1|many|-
CASSPEGLDEQFF
TGTGCCAGCAGCCCCGAGGGTCTTGATGAGCAGTTCTTC
>12|TRBV20-1|TRBJ2-7|many|TRBD2
CSAIAGAKEQYF
TGCAGTGCTATAGCGGGAGCAAAAGAGCAGTACTTC
>13|TRBV2|TRBJ2-5|many|-
CARGAGNGETQYF
TGTGCCAGAGGGGCGGGAAATGGAGAGACCCAGTACTTC
>16|TRBV29-1|TRBJ1-1|few|-
CSVVSWANQRPTEAFF
TGCAGCGTTGTGTCGTGGGCCAATCAAAGGCCCACTGAAGCTTTCTTT
>15|TRBV20-1|TRBJ1-1|-|-
CSAIMVGRLNTEAFF
TGCAGTGCTATAATGGTGGGGCGCTTGAACACTGAAGCTTTCTTT
>11|TRBV20-1|TRBJ1-2|-|TRBD1
CSARDRGGYTF
TGCAGTGCTAGGGACAGGGGTGGCTACACCTTC
>14|TRBV24-1|TRBJ2-1|many|TRBD1
CATSDADRFNEQFF
TGTGCCACCAGTGATGCGGACAGGTTCAATGAGCAGTTCTTC
>17|TRBV24-1|TRBJ1-2|many|TRBD1
CATSDDGGETGGFGYTF
TGTGCCACCAGTGATGATGGGGGCGAGACAGGGGGCTTTGGCTACACCTTC
>14|TRBV20-1|TRBJ2-7|many|TRBD1
CSARRGQGAYEQYF
TGCAGTGCTAGACGGGGACAGGGGGCCTACGAGCAGTACTTC
>13|TRBV29-1|TRBJ2-2|-|-
CSVDQGNTVELFF
TGCAGCGTTGATCAGGGGAACACCGTGGAGCTGTTTTTT
>13|TRBV5-4|TRBJ2-3|-|-
CASSLGPTDTQYF
TGTGCCAGCAGCTTGGGGCCAACAGATACGCAGTATTTT
>13|TRBV20-1|TRBJ2-7|many|TRBD2
CSAEGLARNEQYF
TGCAGTGCTGAAGGACTAGCGAGGAACGAGCAGTACTTC
>13|TRBV2|TRBJ2-7|many|TRBD1
CASSRDRAGEQYF
TGTGCCAGCAGCCGGGACAGGGCAGGCGAGCAGTACTTC
>15|TRBV19|TRBJ2-7|many|-
CASSIEGWHGDEQYF
TGTGCCAGTAGTATTGAAGGGTGGCACGGCGACGAGCAGTACTTC
>13|TRBV20-1|TRBJ1-5|many|-
CSARIGGNQPQHF
TGCAGTGCTAGAATTGGGGGGAATCAGCCCCAGCATTTT
>16|TRBV6-1|TRBJ2-2|-|TRBD1
CASSRPWTGSPGELFF
TGTGCCAGCAGTCGCCCCTGGACAGGGTCCCCCGGGGAGCTGTTTTTT
>16|TRBV9|TRBJ2-2|many|TRBD2
CASSPSRAGVTGELFF
TGTGCCAGCAGCCCCAGTCGGGCGGGAGTCACCGGGGAGCTGTTTTTT
>12|TRBV11-2|TRBJ2-5|many|-
CASSLFGETQYF
TGTGCCAGCAGCTTATTCGGGGAGACCCAGTACTTC
>15|TRBV7-9|TRBJ2-7|many|-
CASSLAIEDSYEQYF
TGTGCCAGCAGCTTAGCGATCGAGGACTCCTACGAGCAGTACTTC
>15|TRBV10-2|TRBJ1-1|many|-
CASSASGGLNTEAFF
TGCGCCAGCAGTGCCAGTGGGGGCCTGAACACTGAAGCTTTCTTT
>12|TRBV7-2|TRBJ2-3|many|-
CASSSSADTQYF
TGTGCCAGCAGCTCCTCCGCGGATACGCAGTATTTT
>12|TRBV30|TRBJ1-2|many|-
CAWSVSNYGYTF
TGTGCCTGGAGTGTCAGTAACTATGGCTACACCTTC
>17|TRBV28|TRBJ2-7|many|-
CASSSLGGQGFSYEQYF
TGTGCCAGCAGTTCCCTAGGGGGGCAGGGCTTTTCCTACGAGCAGTACTTC
>14|TRBV20-1|TRBJ1-5|many|-
CSARRDGNNQPQHF
TGCAGTGCTAGAAGAGACGGGAACAATCAGCCCCAGCATTTT
>13|TRBV28|TRBJ1-1|many|-
CASSFGPGTEAFF
TGTGCCAGCAGTTTTGGGCCTGGAACTGAAGCTTTCTTT
>17|TRBV6-1|TRBJ1-3|many|-
CASSSKFGSRSGNTIYF
TGTGCCAGCAGTTCCAAGTTCGGGTCCCGCTCTGGAAACACCATATATTTT
>13|TRBV5-1|TRBJ2-7|many|TRBD1
CASSRGQGYEQYF
TGCGCCAGCAGCCGAGGACAGGGTTACGAGCAGTACTTC
>15|TRBV5-1|TRBJ1-1|many|-
CASSSKGPGEAEAFF
TGCGCCAGCAGCTCAAAAGGACCAGGGGAAGCTGAAGCTTTCTTT
>15|TRBV6-2/TRBV6-3|TRBJ1-2|many|TRBD1
CASRTGTGGFYGYTF
TGTGCCAGCAGAACCGGGACAGGGGGCTTCTATGGCTACACCTTC
>14|TRBV20-1|TRBJ2-5|many|TRBD2
CSARGGGTQETQYF
TGCAGTGCTAGAGGCGGGGGGACCCAAGAGACCCAGTACTTC
>14|TRBV5-1|TRBJ2-7|many|-
CASSLGPVHYEQYF
TGCGCCAGCAGCTTGGGTCCCGTACACTACGAGCAGTACTTC
>14|TRBV27|TRBJ2-7|many|TRBD1
CASSFSRTGAEQYF
TGTGCCAGCAGTTTCTCCCGGACAGGCGCCGAGCAGTACTTC
>16|TRBV5-1|TRBJ2-3|many|TRBD2
CASSLGGLAGVDTQYF
TGCGCCAGCAGCTTGGGGGGACTAGCGGGAGTAGATACGCAGTATTTT
>14|TRBV6-1|TRBJ2-7|-|-
CARGSTGSYYEQYF
TGTGCCAGAGGTAGTACAGGGAGTTACTACGAGCAGTACTTC
>16|TRBV9|TRBJ2-1|many|-
CASSVEEGEGWNEQFF
TGTGCCAGCAGCGTAGAGGAGGGGGAGGGGTGGAATGAGCAGTTCTTC
>16|TRBV7-9|TRBJ2-7|many|TRBD1
CASSVDAWDRVNEQYF
TGTGCCAGCTCCGTTGACGCCTGGGACAGGGTGAACGAGCAGTACTTC
>14|TRBV2|TRBJ1-2|-|-
CASRALAGLHGYTF
TGTGCCAGCAGAGCCCTGGCAGGGTTGCATGGCTACACCTTC
>16|TRBV15|TRBJ1-2|many|TRBD1
CATSRDRDRRTYGYTF
TGTGCCACCAGCAGGGACCGGGACAGGCGGACCTATGGCTACACCTTC
>16|TRBV5-1|TRBJ2-3|-|TRBD2
CASSTLAGWSTDTQYF
TGCGCCAGCAGCACCTTAGCGGGATGGAGCACAGATACGCAGTATTTT
>14|TRBV5-4|TRBJ1-5|many|-
CASSLGGDDQPQHF
TGTGCCAGCAGCTTGGGTGGGGACGATCAGCCCCAGCATTTT
>14|TRBV19|TRBJ2-7|many|-
CASSTSSLSYEQYF
TGTGCCAGTAGTACTAGTAGTCTCTCCTACGAGCAGTACTTC
>14|TRBV20-1|TRBJ2-3|few|TRBD2
CSAELAGVTDTQYF
TGCAGTGCAGAACTAGCGGGAGTTACGGATACGCAGTATTTT
>15|TRBV27|TRBJ2-1|few|TRBD2
CASSPLAGAYNEQFF
TGTGCCAGCAGCCCCCTAGCGGGAGCCTACAATGAGCAGTTCTTC
>14|TRBV12-3/TRBV12-4|TRBJ1-2|medium-sized|-
CASISASGMYGYTF
TGTGCCAGCATATCGGCCAGCGGAATGTATGGCTACACCTTC
>16|TRBV12-3/TRBV12-4|TRBJ2-1|many|TRBD2
CASSPRSGRLYNEQFF
TGTGCCAGCAGTCCCCGAAGCGGGAGGTTATACAATGAGCAGTTCTTC
>13|TRBV18|TRBJ2-7|many|-
CASSPPGFYEQYF
TGTGCCAGCTCACCACCAGGGTTCTACGAGCAGTACTTC
>15|TRBV29-1|TRBJ2-1|many|TRBD2
CSAREAGGPYNEQFF
TGCAGCGCACGTGAGGCGGGAGGGCCCTACAATGAGCAGTTCTTC
>14|TRBV2|TRBJ1-6|many|-
CASRITGSSAPLHF
TGTGCCAGCAGAATAACAGGGTCGAGTGCACCCCTCCACTTT